The clone carrying this T cell receptor beta chain was observed at least ten times. Primers used in a second PCR of about 6 to 12 cycles were a sample-barcoded 5' primer and a J-beta primer mix. TCRdb recomputed calls from the 5' RACE reads with MiXCR, one row per CDR3 protein. The sample consists of about 730,000 distinct CDR3 sequences, approximately 39% of them appearing once. The sample belongs to a study of blood T cells in healthy people across ages. CDR1 and CDR2 (germline): SQVTM, ANQGSEA. With 4 bases clipped from V and 2 bases from J, the junction kept 4 bases outside the gene matches. There are 16 residues in the CDR3.

The specimen sequenced was blood. The gene calls are TRBV29-1 and TRBJ2-6; TRBD1 agrees at 11 bases. The TCR originated in a woman aged 60-70 years in good health. The CDR3 sequence: CSVAGTGGPGANVLTF. CDR3 coding DNA: TGCAGCGTTGCCGGGACAGGGGGACCTGGGGCCAACGTCCTGACTTTC.